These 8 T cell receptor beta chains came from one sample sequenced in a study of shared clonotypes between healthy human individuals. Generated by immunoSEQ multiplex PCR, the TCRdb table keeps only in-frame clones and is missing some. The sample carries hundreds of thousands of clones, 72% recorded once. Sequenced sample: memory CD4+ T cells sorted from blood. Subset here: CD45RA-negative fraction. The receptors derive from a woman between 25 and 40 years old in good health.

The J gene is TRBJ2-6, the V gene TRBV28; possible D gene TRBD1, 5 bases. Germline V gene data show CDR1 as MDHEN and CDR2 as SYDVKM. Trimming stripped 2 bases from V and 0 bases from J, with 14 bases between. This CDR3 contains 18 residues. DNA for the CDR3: TGTGCCAGCAGTTTAAGACAGAGAAAGAGCTCTGGGGCCAACGTCCTGACTTTC. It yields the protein CASSLRQRKSSGANVLTF.

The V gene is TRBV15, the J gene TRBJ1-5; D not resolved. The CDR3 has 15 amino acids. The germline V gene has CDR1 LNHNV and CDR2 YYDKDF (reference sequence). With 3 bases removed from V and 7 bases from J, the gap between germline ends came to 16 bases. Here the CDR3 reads CATSSAWTVRQPQHF. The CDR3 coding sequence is TGTGCCACCAGCAGCGCCTGGACGGTCAGGCAGCCCCAGCATTTT.

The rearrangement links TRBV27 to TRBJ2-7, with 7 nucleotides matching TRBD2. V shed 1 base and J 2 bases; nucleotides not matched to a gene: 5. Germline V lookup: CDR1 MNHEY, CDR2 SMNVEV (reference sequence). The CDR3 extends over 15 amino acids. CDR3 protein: CASSLLAGFTYEQYF. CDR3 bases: TGTGCCAGCAGTTTATTAGCGGGCTTTACCTACGAGCAGTACTTC.

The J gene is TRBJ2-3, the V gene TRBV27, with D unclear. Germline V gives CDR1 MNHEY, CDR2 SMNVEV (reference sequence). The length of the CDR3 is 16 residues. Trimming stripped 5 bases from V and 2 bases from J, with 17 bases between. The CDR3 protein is CASSHQTVDITDTQYF. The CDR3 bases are TGTGCCAGCAGTCACCAGACGGTGGATATCACAGATACGCAGTATTTT.

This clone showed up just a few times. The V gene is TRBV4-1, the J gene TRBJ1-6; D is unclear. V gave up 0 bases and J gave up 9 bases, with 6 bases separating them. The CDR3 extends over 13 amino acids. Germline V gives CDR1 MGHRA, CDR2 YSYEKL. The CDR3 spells CASSQDPGSPLHF. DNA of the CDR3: TGCGCCAGCAGCCAAGATCCAGGTTCACCCCTCCACTTT.

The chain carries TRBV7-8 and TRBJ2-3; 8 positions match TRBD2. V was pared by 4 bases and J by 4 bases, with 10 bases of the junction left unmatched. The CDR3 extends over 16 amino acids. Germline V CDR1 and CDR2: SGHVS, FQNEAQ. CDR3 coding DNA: TGTGCCAGCAGCTACGGCGCGGGGGGCGGCCCAGATACGCAGTATTTT. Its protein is CASSYGAGGGPDTQYF.

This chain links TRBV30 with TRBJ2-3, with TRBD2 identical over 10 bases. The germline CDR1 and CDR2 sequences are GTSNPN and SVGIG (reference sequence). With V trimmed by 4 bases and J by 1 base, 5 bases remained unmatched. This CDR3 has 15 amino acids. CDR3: CAWTSGRSGTDTQYF. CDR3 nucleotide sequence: TGTGCCTGGACTAGCGGGAGATCGGGCACAGATACGCAGTATTTT.

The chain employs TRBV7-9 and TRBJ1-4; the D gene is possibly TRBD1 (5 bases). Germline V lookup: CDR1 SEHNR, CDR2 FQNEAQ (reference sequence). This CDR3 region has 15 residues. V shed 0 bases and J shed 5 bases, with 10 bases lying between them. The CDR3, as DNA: TGTGCCAGCAGCTTAGCTTCAGGGCGGAATGAAAAACTGTTTTTT. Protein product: CASSLASGRNEKLFF.